These 27 T cell receptor beta chains were sequenced from one sample in a study of CD8+ T cells in alopecia areata. Extraction and reverse transcription of RNA yielded cDNA as the sequencing template. Using immunoSEQ multiplex PCR, the repertoire was profiled, and TCRdb retains in-frame clones only, with some absent. The sample carries fewer than 250,000 clones, around two fifths recorded once. This sample's treatment: oral pan-JAK inhibitor, 5-10 mg twice daily. Material: CD4+ T cells sorted from blood, obtained around week 31, from a patient treated with tofacitinib. The receptors originated from a human donor with alopecia areata.

Only a few counts were recorded for this clone. The junction shows a germline mismatch at one end, possibly a read error. The chain has TRBV29-1 and TRBJ2-1, with TRBD1 as a possible D gene (6 bases). Germline CDR1 reads SQVTM; CDR2 reads ANQGSEA. The CDR3 length is 14 residues. The CDR3 sequence: CSVEGHLSYNEQFF. The DNA of the CDR3 is TGCAGTGTTGAGGGACACCTCTCCTACAATGAGCAGTTCTTC.

The genes are TRBV4-1 and TRBJ1-1; TRBD1 matches at 8 bases. Germline values: CDR1 MGHRA, CDR2 YSYEKL. The CDR3 totals 16 residues. After removal of 1 base from V and 7 bases from J, the junction contained 11 bases not matched to a gene. DNA of the CDR3: TGCGCCAGCAGCCAAGTCCAAGGTAGACAGGGGTTTGAAGCTTTCTTT. This gives the protein CASSQVQGRQGFEAFF.

The chain is built from TRBV5-6 and TRBJ1-2; maybe TRBD1 (6 bases). The V end was cut by 2 bases, the J end by 4 bases, with 12 bases between. Germline CDR1 reads SGHDT; CDR2 reads YYEEEE. CDR3 length equals 14 residues. CDR3 region: CASSLGGTIYGYTF. The CDR3 nucleotides read TGTGCCAGCAGCTTAGGGGGGACGATCTATGGCTACACCTTC.

The chain uses TRBV29-1 and TRBJ1-1, with D uncertain. V lost 5 bases to trimming and J lost 1 base, with 11 bases between them. The CDR3 sequence is 13 residues long. CDR1 and CDR2 (germline): SQVTM, ANQGSEA. CDR3 amino acids: CSVSRETNTEAFF. Here the CDR3 DNA reads TGCAGCGTTTCGAGAGAGACGAACACTGAAGCTTTCTTT. The whole variable domain, filled in from reference TRBV29-1 and TRBJ1-1, reads SAVISQKPSRDICQRGTSLTIQCQVDSQVTMMFWYRQQPGQSLTLIATANQGSEATYESGFVIDKFPISRPNLTFSTLTVSNMSPEDSSIYLCSVSRETNTEAFFGQGTRLTVV.

The V gene is TRBV30, the J gene TRBJ2-1; weak D call: TRBD2 (6 bases). Germline V gene lookup returns CDR1 GTSNPN and CDR2 SVGIG (reference sequence). Trimming pared 0 bases from V and 5 bases from J, leaving 14 bases between. The CDR3 sequence is 15 residues long. The CDR3 coding sequence is TGTGCCTGGAGTGTATTCGGGGGAGAAAACAATGAGCAGTTCTTC. This sequence encodes CAWSVFGGENNEQFF.

A few counts support this clone. The V and J genes are TRBV2 and TRBJ1-5; maybe TRBD1 (5 bases). The germline V and J ends were trimmed by 4 bases and 2 bases, with 12 bases remaining between them. Germline CDR1 SNHLY, CDR2 FYNNEI. The CDR3 is 15 residues long. CDR3 nucleotides: TGTGCCAGCAGTGCCCTCGGGGGGGGCAATCAGCCCCAGCATTTT. Protein product: CASSALGGGNQPQHF.

This clone has only a few counts. The V call is TRBV25-1, the J call TRBJ2-2; D unresolved. The germline V gene has CDR1 MGHDK and CDR2 SYGVNS. Trimming removed 3 bases from V and 7 bases from J, with 18 bases in between. There are 16 residues in the CDR3. Here the CDR3 reads CASSDPAPSPFGELFF. The CDR3 DNA reads TGTGCCAGCAGTGATCCTGCCCCCAGCCCATTCGGGGAGCTGTTTTTT.

This chain connects TRBV5-1 to TRBJ2-2, with D perhaps given as TRBD1 or TRBD2 (5 bases each). V lost 3 bases to trimming and J lost 5 bases, with 11 bases between them. Per the germline V gene, CDR1 is SGHRS and CDR2 is YFSETQ. This CDR3 has 14 residues. This CDR3 is CASSSQGPTGELFF. CDR3 bases: TGCGCCAGCAGCTCGCAGGGACCGACCGGGGAGCTGTTTTTT. The whole variable domain, remainder taken from reference TRBV5-1 and TRBJ2-2, is KAGVTQTPRYLIKTRGQQVTLSCSPISGHRSVSWYQQTPGQGLQFLFEYFSETQRNKGNFPGRFSGRQFSNSRSEMNVSTLELGDSALYLCASSSQGPTGELFFGEGSRLTVL.

This chain uses TRBV2 with TRBJ1-5; TRBD1 agrees at 7 bases. J was trimmed by 3 bases and V by 5 bases; bases with no gene match: 7. Germline loops: CDR1 SNHLY, CDR2 FYNNEI. The CDR3 runs 15 residues. The CDR3 DNA is TGTGCCAGCAGTCGAGAGGGACAGAACAATCAGCCCCAGCATTTT. It specifies CASSREGQNNQPQHF.

This clone has more than one count but fewer than ten. The chain couples TRBV6-1 to TRBJ1-3, with TRBD1 as a possible D gene (5 bases). The CDR3 consists of 14 residues. Germline V gene data show CDR1 as MNHNS and CDR2 as SASEGT. V was trimmed by 8 bases and J by 8 bases, leaving 19 bases between them. Written as DNA, the CDR3 is TGTGCCAGCTGTTGGGACCGCGGGTCGGACACCATATATTTT. This encodes CASCWDRGSDTIYF.

The chain joins TRBV10-1 to TRBJ2-1; D call uncertain. CDR1 is WNHNN and CDR2 is SYGVQD in the germline V gene (reference sequence). V was pared by 3 bases and J by 2 bases, with 5 bases between. CDR3 length equals 13 residues. The CDR3 DNA is TGCGCCAGCAGTGAAGAGCCCTACAATGAGCAGTTCTTC. This encodes CASSEEPYNEQFF.

In this sample, this clone turned up a few times. The V and J genes are TRBV5-6 and TRBJ2-3; D ambiguous. V lost 1 base and J lost 0, with 6 bases in between. Germline assignment: CDR1 SGHDT and CDR2 YYEEEE. The CDR3 runs to 14 residues. Here the CDR3 reads CASSLIPSTDTQYF. The CDR3 coding sequence is TGTGCCAGCAGCTTGATCCCAAGCACAGATACGCAGTATTTT. Combining the CDR3 with reference TRBV5-6 and TRBJ2-3 gives the whole variable domain DAGVTQSPTHLIKTRGQQVTLRCSPKSGHDTVSWYQQALGQGPQFIFQYYEEEERQRGNFPDRFSGHQFPNYSSELNVNALLLGDSALYLCASSLIPSTDTQYFGPGTRLTVL.

CDR3 region: CASSYTQGRQPQHF. CDR3 in DNA: TGTGCCAGCAGTTACACTCAGGGACGCCAGCCCCAGCATTTT. The rearrangement links TRBV6-5 to TRBJ1-5, with D perhaps matching TRBD1 (5 bases). The CDR3 runs 14 residues. Trimming shortened V by 2 bases and J by 7 bases, and 12 bases separated the two germline ends. The germline gives CDR1 MNHEY, CDR2 SVGAGI.

The gene calls are TRBV5-1 and TRBJ2-2; 11 nucleotides agree with TRBD2. The J segment lost 6 bases and the V segment lost 3 bases, leaving 10 bases of the junction unmatched. This CDR3 contains 17 residues. The germline V gene encodes CDR1 SGHRS and CDR2 YFSETQ. The CDR3 spells CASSSTSGGFIAGELFF. For the CDR3, the DNA is TGCGCCAGCAGCTCTACTAGCGGGGGTTTTATTGCCGGGGAGCTGTTTTTT.

This clone appeared once. The chain employs TRBV9 and TRBJ2-3, with a possible D match to TRBD1 (5 bases). V lost 0 bases to trimming and J lost 1 base, with 12 bases between them. This CDR3 has 16 residues. Germline CDR1 and CDR2: SGDLS and YYNGEE. CDR3 amino acids: CASSVAGGRGTDTQYF. CDR3 DNA: TGTGCCAGCAGCGTAGCTGGTGGCAGGGGCACAGATACGCAGTATTTT.

The gene calls are TRBV14 and TRBJ2-2; D possibly corresponds to TRBD1 (6 bases). This CDR3 region has 15 residues. Germline lookup yields CDR1 SGHDN and CDR2 FVKESK. V lost 5 bases and J 0 bases, leaving 10 bases between the germline ends. For the CDR3, the DNA is TGTGCCAGCAGCTTTGGACAGACGAACACCGGGGAGCTGTTTTTT. Translation gives CASSFGQTNTGELFF.

This clone was detected ten times or more. The chain links TRBV27 to TRBJ1-2, with TRBD1 matching over 8 bases. The germline V gene has CDR1 MNHEY and CDR2 SMNVEV (reference sequence). V was clipped by 2 bases and J by 8 bases; unmatched bases: 7. The CDR3 has 14 amino acids. In DNA, the CDR3 is TGTGCCAGCAGTTTAGACAGGGGATCGGGGGGCTACACCTTC. This sequence encodes CASSLDRGSGGYTF.

The gene calls are TRBV6-6 and TRBJ1-1; D is unresolved. The germline V gene has CDR1 MNHNY and CDR2 SVGAGI (reference sequence). Trimming cost V 2 bases and J 6 bases, with 10 bases left between them. The CDR3 length is 13 residues. The CDR3, as DNA: TGTGCCAGCAGTTACAGGCAGGCTGCTGAAGCTTTCTTT. It translates to CASSYRQAAEAFF.

This clone was recorded a few times. This rearrangement joins TRBV5-1 to TRBJ2-1; perhaps TRBD1 as D (5 bases). CDR1 SGHRS and CDR2 YFSETQ come from the germline V gene. V gave up 0 bases and J gave up 6 bases, with 13 bases separating them. This CDR3 spans 15 amino acids. The CDR3 is CASSLGQPKTNEQFF. CDR3 nucleotides: TGCGCCAGCAGCTTGGGACAGCCCAAAACCAATGAGCAGTTCTTC.

This clone was seen a handful of times. The chain has TRBV14 and TRBJ2-2, with 7 bases matching TRBD1. The V gene's germline CDR1 is SGHDN and CDR2 FVKESK. CDR3 length: 15 amino acids. The V and J ends lost 2 bases and 6 bases, in that order; junction bases with no gene match: 6. The chain's CDR3 is CASSQLDRAAGELFF. The CDR3 coding sequence is TGTGCCAGCAGCCAACTCGACAGGGCGGCCGGGGAGCTGTTTTTT. The complete variable domain, with remaining parts taken from reference TRBV14 and TRBJ2-2, reads EAGVTQFPSHSVIEKGQTVTLRCDPISGHDNLYWYRRVMGKEIKFLLHFVKESKQDESGMPNNRFLAERTGGTYSTLKVQPAELEDSGVYFCASSQLDRAAGELFFGEGSRLTVL.

This chain connects TRBV29-1 to TRBJ1-1, with no clear D. Trimming shortened V by 5 bases and J by 0 bases, and 10 bases separated the two germline ends. CDR1 is SQVTM, CDR2 ANQGSEA, per germline. This CDR3 spans 13 amino acids. This CDR3 is CSVRAGMNTEAFF. Here the CDR3 DNA reads TGCAGCGTTCGGGCAGGCATGAACACTGAAGCTTTCTTT. Using reference TRBV29-1 and TRBJ1-1 for the parts outside the CDR3, the full variable domain is SAVISQKPSRDICQRGTSLTIQCQVDSQVTMMFWYRQQPGQSLTLIATANQGSEATYESGFVIDKFPISRPNLTFSTLTVSNMSPEDSSIYLCSVRAGMNTEAFFGQGTRLTVV.

This clone was picked up a small number of times. The rearrangement uses TRBV30 and TRBJ1-5; D perhaps matches TRBD1 (5 bases). There are 13 residues in the CDR3. V was shortened by 3 bases and J by 7 bases, with 13 bases between the two germline ends. Germline values: CDR1 GTSNPN, CDR2 SVGIG (reference sequence). CDR3 loop: CAWSRGPIQPQHF. As DNA, the CDR3 is TGTGCCTGGAGCCGGGGCCCCATCCAGCCCCAGCATTTT.

In this sample, this clone turned up a few times. The chain has TRBV7-8 and TRBJ2-7; 8 bases line up with TRBD1. This CDR3 has 13 residues. Looked up from germline, CDR1 is SGHVS and CDR2 is FQNEAQ. V trimming: 5 bases; J trimming: 3 bases; junction bases outside the gene matches: 3. In DNA form, the CDR3 reads TGTGCCAGCAGCCCAGACAGGGGCTACGAGCAGTACTTC. It translates to CASSPDRGYEQYF.

In nucleotides, the CDR3 is TGTGCCAGCAGTTCCCGAAGGACAGGGGGGTATGTGAAAGATACGCAGTATTTT. Translating it yields CASSSRRTGGYVKDTQYF. The gene calls are TRBV2 and TRBJ2-3; TRBD1 matches 10 bases. Per the germline V gene, CDR1 is SNHLY and CDR2 is FYNNEI. V dropped 5 bases and J dropped 5; count of bases not matched to a gene: 16. The CDR3 extends over 18 amino acids.

This chain connects TRBV7-7 to TRBJ2-1; 10 bases align to TRBD2. The CDR3 has 15 residues. Germline-derived CDR1 and CDR2 are SSHAT and FNYEAQ (reference sequence). The V gene end was trimmed by 8 bases and the J gene end by 2 bases; junction bases not matched to a gene: 6. CDR3 region: CASGPGTSAYNEQFF. CDR3 sequence (DNA): TGTGCCAGCGGCCCGGGGACTAGCGCCTACAATGAGCAGTTCTTC.

This clone was recorded a few times. The chain links TRBV19 to TRBJ2-1; no firm D call. V was clipped by 7 bases and J by 8 bases, with 15 bases between them. This CDR3 region has 13 residues. The germline CDR1 and CDR2 sequences are LNHDA and SQIVND (reference sequence). The CDR3 loop reads CASTLASGHEQFF. CDR3 DNA sequence: TGTGCCAGTACCCTGGCGTCTGGGCATGAGCAGTTCTTC.

The chain joins TRBV5-1 to TRBJ2-3; 12 bases agree with TRBD2. Per germline, CDR1 SGHRS and CDR2 YFSETQ. With 3 bases clipped from V and 0 bases from J, the junction kept 8 bases outside the gene matches. This CDR3 spans 18 amino acids. The CDR3 loop is CASSYGLAGSSSTDTQYF. The CDR3 DNA follows: TGCGCCAGCAGCTACGGACTAGCGGGAAGTTCTAGCACAGATACGCAGTATTTT.